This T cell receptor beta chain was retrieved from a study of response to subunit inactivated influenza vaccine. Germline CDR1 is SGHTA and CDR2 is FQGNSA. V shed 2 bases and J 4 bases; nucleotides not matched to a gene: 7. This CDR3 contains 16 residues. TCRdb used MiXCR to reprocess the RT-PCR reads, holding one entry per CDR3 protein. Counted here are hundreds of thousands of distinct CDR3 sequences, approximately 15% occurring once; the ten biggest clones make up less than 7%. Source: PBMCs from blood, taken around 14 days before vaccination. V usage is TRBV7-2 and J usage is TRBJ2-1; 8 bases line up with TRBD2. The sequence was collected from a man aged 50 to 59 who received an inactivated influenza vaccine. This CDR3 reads CASSLPSGGVYNEQFF. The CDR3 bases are TGTGCCAGCAGCTTACCCAGCGGGGGAGTTTACAATGAGCAGTTCTTC.